This TCR beta chain was documented in a study of shared T cell receptors in the human thymus. The CDR3 spans 21 residues. CDR1 and CDR2 (germline): LNHDA, SQIVND (reference sequence). Germline trimming cut 6 bases from V and 1 base from J; bases unmatched to any gene: 22. Points on this clone: Different DNA sequences within this sample yield the same CDR3.

Only in-frame clones appear in the TCRdb table, and some are missing; sequencing was by immunoSEQ multiplex PCR. The sample records approximately 730,000 clones, over 75% being singletons. In addition, the sample was reused for a study of human thymus T cells.

The chain carries TRBV19 and TRBJ2-3; 10 bases are shared with TRBD2. Sequencing input: thymocytes. This receptor was taken from a girl less than two years old with a congenital heart defect. The chain's CDR3 is CASRRAPRRRPSGGRTDTQYF. The CDR3 DNA reads as TGTGCCAGTAGGAGAGCTCCCCGCCGGCGGCCTAGCGGGGGCCGCACAGATACGCAGTATTTT. Complete variable domain (other parts from reference TRBV19 and TRBJ2-3): DGGITQSPKYLFRKEGQNVTLSCEQNLNHDAMYWYRQDPGQGLRLIYYSQIVNDFQKGDIAEGYSVSREKKESFPLTVTSAQKNPTAFYLCASRRAPRRRPSGGRTDTQYFGPGTRLTVL.